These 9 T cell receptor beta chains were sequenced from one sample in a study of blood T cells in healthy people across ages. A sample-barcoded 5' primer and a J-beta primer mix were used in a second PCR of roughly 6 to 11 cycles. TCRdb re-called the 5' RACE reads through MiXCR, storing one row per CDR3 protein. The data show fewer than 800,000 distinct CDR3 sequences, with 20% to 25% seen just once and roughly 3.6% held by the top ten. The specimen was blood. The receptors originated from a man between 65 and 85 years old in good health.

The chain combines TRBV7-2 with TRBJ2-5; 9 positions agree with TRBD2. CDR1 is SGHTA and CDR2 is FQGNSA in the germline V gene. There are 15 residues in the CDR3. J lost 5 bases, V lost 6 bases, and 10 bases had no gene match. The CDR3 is CASRPSSGRRETQYF. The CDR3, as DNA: TGTGCCAGCAGACCTAGTAGCGGGAGACGTGAGACCCAGTACTTC.

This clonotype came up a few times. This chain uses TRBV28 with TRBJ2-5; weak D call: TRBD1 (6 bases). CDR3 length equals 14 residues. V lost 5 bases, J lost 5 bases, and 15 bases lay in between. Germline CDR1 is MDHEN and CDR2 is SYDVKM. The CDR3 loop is CASSTTRGRETQYF. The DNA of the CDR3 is TGTGCCAGCAGTACCACCAGGGGCAGGGAGACCCAGTACTTC.

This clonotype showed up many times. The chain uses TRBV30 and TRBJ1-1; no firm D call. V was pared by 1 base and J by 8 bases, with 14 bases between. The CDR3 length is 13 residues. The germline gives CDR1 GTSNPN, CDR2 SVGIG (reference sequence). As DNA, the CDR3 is TGTGCCTGGAGTGGCCGGGCCCCCAGCGAAGCTTTCTTT. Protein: CAWSGRAPSEAFF.

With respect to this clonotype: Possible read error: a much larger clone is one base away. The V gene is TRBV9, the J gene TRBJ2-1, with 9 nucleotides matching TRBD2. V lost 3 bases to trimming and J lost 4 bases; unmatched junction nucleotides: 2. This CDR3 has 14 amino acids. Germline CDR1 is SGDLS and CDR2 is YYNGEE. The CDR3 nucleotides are TGTGCCAGCAGCGGGACTAGCGCATACAATGAGCAGTTCTTC. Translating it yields CASSGTSAYNEQFF.

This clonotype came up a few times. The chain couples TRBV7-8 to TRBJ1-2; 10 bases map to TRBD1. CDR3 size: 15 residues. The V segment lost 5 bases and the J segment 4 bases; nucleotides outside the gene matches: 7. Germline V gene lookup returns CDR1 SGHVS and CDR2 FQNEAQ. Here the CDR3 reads CASSPGTGVSYGYTF. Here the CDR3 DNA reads TGTGCCAGCAGCCCCGGGACAGGGGTCAGCTATGGCTACACCTTC.

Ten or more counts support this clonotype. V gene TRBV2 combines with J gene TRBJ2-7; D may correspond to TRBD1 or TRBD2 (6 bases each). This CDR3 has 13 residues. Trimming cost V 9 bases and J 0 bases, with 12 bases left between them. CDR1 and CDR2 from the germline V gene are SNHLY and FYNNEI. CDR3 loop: CASTRGGSYEQYF. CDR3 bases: TGTGCCAGTACCAGGGGAGGCTCCTACGAGCAGTACTTC.

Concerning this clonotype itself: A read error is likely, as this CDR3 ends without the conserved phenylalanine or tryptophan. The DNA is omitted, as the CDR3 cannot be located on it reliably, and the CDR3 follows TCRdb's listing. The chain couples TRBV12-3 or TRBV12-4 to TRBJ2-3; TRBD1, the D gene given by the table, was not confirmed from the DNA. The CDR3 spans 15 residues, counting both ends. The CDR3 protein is CASSPYTGGTDVEYS.

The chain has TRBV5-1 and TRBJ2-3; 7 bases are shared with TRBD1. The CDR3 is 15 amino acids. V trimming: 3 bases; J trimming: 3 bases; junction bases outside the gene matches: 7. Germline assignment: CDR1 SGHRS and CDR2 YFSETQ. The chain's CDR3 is CASSSRQGWTDTQYF. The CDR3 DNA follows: TGCGCCAGCAGCTCGCGACAGGGCTGGACAGATACGCAGTATTTT.

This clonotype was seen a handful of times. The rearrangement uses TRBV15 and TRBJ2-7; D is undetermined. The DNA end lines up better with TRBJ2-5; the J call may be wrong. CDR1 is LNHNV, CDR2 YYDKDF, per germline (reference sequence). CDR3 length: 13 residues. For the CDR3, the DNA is TGTGCCACCAGCAGAGAAGCCCAAGAGACCCAGTACTTC. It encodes CATSREAQETQYF.